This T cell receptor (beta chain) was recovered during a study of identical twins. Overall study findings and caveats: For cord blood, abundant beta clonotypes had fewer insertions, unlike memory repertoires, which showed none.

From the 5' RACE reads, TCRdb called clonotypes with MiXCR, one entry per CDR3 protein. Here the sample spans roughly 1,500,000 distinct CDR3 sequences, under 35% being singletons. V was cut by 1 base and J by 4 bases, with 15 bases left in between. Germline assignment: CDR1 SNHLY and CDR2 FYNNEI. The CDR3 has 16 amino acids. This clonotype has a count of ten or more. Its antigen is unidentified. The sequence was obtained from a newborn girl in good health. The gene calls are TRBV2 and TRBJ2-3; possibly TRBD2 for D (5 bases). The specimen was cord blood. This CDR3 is CASSEVGSGPPDTQYF. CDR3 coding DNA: TGTGCCAGCAGTGAAGTGGGGAGCGGACCCCCAGATACGCAGTATTTT.